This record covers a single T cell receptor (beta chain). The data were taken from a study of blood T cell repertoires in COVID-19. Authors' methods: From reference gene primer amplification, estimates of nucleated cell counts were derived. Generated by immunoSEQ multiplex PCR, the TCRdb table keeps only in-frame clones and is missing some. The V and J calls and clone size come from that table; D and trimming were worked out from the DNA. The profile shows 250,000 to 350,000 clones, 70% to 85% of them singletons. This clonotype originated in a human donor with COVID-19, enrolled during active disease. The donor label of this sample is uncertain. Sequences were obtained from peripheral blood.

CDR3 sequence: CATSDPSRDEAFF. In DNA form, the CDR3 reads TGTGCCACCAGTGATCCCTCGAGGGATGAAGCTTTCTTT. The chain joins TRBV24-1 to TRBJ1-1; D remains ambiguous. Germline CDR1 is KGHDR and CDR2 is SFDVKD. The ends were cut back, 3 bases at V and 7 bases at J, with 11 bases in the middle. CDR3 length: 13 residues.